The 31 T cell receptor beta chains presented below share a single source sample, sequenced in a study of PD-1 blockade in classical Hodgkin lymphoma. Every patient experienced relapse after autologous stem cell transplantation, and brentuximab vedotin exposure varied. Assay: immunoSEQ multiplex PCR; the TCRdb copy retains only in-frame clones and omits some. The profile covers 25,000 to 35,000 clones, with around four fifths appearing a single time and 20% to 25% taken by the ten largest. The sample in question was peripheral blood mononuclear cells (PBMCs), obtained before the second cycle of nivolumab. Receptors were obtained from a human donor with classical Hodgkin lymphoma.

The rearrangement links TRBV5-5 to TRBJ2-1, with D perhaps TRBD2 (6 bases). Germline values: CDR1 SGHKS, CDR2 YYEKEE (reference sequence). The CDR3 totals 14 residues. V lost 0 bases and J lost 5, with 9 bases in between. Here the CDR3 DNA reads TGTGCCAGCAGCTTGGCTAGCGCCCACAATGAGCAGTTCTTC. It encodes CASSLASAHNEQFF. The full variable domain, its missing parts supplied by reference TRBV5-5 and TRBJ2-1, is DAGVTQSPTHLIKTRGQQVTLRCSPISGHKSVSWYQQVLGQGPQFIFQYYEKEERGRGNFPDRFSARQFPNYSSELNVNALLLGDSALYLCASSLASAHNEQFFGPGTRLTVL.

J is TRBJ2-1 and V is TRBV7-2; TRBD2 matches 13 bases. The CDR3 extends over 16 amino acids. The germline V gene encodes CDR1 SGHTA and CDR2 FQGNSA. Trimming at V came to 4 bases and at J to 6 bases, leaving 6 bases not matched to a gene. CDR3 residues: CASSSMGLAGSNEQFF. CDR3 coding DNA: TGTGCCAGCAGCTCGATGGGACTAGCGGGGTCCAATGAGCAGTTCTTC.

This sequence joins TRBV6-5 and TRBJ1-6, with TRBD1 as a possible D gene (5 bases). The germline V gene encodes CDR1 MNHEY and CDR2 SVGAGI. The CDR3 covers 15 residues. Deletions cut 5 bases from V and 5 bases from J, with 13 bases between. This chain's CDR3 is CASSNAGRHNSPLHF. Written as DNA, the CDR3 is TGTGCCAGCAGTAACGCGGGACGGCATAATTCACCCCTCCACTTT.

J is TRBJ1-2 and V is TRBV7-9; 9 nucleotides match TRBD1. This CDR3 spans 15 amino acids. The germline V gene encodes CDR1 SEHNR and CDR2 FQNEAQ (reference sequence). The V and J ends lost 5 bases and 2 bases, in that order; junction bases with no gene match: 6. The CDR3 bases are TGTGCCAGCAGCACCGGACAGGGGCTCAACTATGGCTACACCTTC. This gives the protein CASSTGQGLNYGYTF.

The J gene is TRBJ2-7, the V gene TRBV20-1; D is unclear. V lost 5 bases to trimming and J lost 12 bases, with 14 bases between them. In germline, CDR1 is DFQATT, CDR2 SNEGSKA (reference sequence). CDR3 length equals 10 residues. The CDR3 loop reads CSAHDVGLYF. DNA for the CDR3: TGCAGTGCTCATGACGTGGGGTTGTACTTC.

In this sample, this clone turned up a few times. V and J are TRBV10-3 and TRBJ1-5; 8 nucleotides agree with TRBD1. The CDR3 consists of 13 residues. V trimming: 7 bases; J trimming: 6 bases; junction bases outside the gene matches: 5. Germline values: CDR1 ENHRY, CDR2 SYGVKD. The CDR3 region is CAITTGDGQPQHF. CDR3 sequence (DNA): TGTGCCATCACGACAGGGGACGGTCAGCCCCAGCATTTT.

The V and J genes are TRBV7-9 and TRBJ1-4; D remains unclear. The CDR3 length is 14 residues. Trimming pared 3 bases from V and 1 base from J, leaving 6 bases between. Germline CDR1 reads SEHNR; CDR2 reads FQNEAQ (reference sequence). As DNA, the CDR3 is TGTGCCAGCAGCTTTACGGGAACTAATGAAAAACTGTTTTTT. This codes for CASSFTGTNEKLFF.

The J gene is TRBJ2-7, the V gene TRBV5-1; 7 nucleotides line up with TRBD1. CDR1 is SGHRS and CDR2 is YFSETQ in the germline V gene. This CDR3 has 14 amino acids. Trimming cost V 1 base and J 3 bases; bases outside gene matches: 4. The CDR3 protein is CASSLFGDSYEQYF. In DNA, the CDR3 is TGCGCCAGCAGCTTGTTCGGGGACAGCTACGAGCAGTACTTC.

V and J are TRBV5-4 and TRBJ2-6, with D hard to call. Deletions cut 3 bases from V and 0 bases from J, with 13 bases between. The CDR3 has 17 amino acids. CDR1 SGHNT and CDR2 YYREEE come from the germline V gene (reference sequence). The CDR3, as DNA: TGTGCCAGCAGCTCTCACGGACCCAGCTCTGGGGCCAACGTCCTGACTTTC. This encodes CASSSHGPSSGANVLTF.

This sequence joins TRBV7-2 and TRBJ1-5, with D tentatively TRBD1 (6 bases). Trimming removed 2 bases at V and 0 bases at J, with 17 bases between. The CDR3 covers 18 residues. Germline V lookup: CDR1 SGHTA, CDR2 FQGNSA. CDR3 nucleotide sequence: TGTGCCAGCAGCTTAACTCAAAGGGACACATATAGCAATCAGCCCCAGCATTTT. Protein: CASSLTQRDTYSNQPQHF. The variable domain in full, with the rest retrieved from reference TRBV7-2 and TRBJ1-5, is GAGVSQSPSNKVTEKGKDVELRCDPISGHTALYWYRQSLGQGLEFLIYFQGNSAPDKSGLPSDRFSAERTGGSVSTLTIQRTQQEDSAVYLCASSLTQRDTYSNQPQHFGDGTRLSIL.

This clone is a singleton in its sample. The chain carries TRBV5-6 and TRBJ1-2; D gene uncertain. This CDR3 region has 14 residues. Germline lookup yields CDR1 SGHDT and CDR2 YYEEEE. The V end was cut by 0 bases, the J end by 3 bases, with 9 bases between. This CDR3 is CASSLVYWDYGYTF. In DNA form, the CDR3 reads TGTGCCAGCAGCTTGGTATACTGGGACTATGGCTACACCTTC. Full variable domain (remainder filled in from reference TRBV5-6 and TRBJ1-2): DAGVTQSPTHLIKTRGQQVTLRCSPKSGHDTVSWYQQALGQGPQFIFQYYEEEERQRGNFPDRFSGHQFPNYSSELNVNALLLGDSALYLCASSLVYWDYGYTFGSGTRLTVV.

CDR3: CASSAGTPYF. For the CDR3, the DNA is TGTGCCAGCAGCGCTGGGACACCCTACTTC. This chain connects TRBV11-2 to TRBJ2-5, with D possibly being TRBD1 (6 bases). The CDR3 covers 10 residues. Between the trimmed V and J ends, which lost 5 bases and 14 bases, there was a span of 12 bases. The germline CDR1 and CDR2 sequences are SGHAT and FQNNGV.

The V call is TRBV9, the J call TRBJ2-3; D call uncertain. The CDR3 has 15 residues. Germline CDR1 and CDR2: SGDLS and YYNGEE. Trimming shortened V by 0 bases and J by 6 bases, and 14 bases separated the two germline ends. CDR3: CASSVGALGWDTQYF. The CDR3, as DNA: TGTGCCAGCAGCGTAGGCGCGTTGGGTTGGGATACGCAGTATTTT.

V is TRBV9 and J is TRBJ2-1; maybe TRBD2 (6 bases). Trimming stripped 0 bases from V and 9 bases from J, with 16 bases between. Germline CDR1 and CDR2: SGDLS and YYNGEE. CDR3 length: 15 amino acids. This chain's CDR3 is CASSVGGIGSAEQFF. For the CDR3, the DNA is TGTGCCAGCAGCGTAGGGGGTATCGGGAGCGCTGAGCAGTTCTTC.

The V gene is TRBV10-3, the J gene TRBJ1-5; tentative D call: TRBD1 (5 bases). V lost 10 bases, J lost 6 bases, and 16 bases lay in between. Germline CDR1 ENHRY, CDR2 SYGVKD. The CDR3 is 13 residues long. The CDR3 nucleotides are TGTGCCACCCGGCCGACGGGGACTCAGCCCCAGCATTTT. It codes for CATRPTGTQPQHF.

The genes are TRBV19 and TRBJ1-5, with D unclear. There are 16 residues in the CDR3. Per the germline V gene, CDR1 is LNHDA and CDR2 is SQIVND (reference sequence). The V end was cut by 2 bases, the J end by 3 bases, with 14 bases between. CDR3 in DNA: TGTGCCAGTAGTATATCTAACGGGCCCAACAATCAGCCCCAGCATTTT. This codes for CASSISNGPNNQPQHF.

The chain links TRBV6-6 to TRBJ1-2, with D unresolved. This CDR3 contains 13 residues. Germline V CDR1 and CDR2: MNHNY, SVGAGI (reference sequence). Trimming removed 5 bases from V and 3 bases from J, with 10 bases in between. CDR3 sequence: CASSTQRDYGYTF. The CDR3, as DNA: TGTGCCAGCAGTACTCAGAGGGACTATGGCTACACCTTC.

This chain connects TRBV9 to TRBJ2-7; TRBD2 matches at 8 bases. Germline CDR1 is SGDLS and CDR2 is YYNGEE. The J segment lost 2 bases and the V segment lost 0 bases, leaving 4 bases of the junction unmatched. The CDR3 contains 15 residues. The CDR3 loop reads CASSVEGLETYEQYF. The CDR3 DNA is TGTGCCAGCAGCGTAGAGGGACTAGAGACCTACGAGCAGTACTTC.

The CDR3 is CASSLGPVNTEAFF. CDR3 coding DNA: TGCGCCAGCAGCTTGGGACCGGTGAACACTGAAGCTTTCTTT. This chain connects TRBV4-3 to TRBJ1-1; D might be TRBD1 (5 bases). The V end lost 5 bases, the J end lost 0 bases, and 10 bases lay between the germline ends. The CDR3 is 14 amino acids. Germline CDR1 is LGHNA and CDR2 is YSLEER.

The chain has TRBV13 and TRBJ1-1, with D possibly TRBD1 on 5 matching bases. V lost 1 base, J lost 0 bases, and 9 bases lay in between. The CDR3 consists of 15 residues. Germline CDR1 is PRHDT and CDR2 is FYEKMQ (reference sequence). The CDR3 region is CASSLVIGVNTEAFF. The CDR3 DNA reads TGTGCCAGCAGCTTAGTTATAGGGGTGAACACTGAAGCTTTCTTT.

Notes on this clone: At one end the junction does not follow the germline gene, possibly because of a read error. In DNA form, the CDR3 reads TGTGCCAGCAGGGAAGGACGGAGCACAGATACGCAGTATTTT. Translation: CASREGRSTDTQYF. This rearrangement joins TRBV6-1 to TRBJ2-3, with D unresolved. Germline V gene lookup returns CDR1 MNHNS and CDR2 SASEGT. The CDR3 runs 14 residues.

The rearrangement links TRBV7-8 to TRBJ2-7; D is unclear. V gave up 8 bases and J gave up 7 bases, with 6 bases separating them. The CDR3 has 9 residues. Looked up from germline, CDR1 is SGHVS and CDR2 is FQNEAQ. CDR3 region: CASGEEQYF. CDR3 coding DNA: TGTGCCAGCGGTGAGGAGCAGTACTTC.

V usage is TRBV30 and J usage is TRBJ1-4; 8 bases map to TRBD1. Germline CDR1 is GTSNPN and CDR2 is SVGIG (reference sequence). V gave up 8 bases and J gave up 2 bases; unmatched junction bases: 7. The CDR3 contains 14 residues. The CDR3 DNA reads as TGTGCCCGAAATCAGGGGGCGACTAATGAAAAACTGTTTTTT. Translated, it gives CARNQGATNEKLFF. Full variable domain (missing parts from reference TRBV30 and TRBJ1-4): SQTIHQWPATLVQPVGSPLSLECTVEGTSNPNLYWYRQAAGRGLQLLFYSVGIGQISSEVPQNLSASRPQDRQFILSSKKLLLSDSGFYLCARNQGATNEKLFFGSGTQLSVL.

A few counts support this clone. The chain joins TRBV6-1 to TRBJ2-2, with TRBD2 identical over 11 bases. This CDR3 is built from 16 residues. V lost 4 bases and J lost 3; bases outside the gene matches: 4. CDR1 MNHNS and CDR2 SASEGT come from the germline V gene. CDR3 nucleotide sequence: TGTGCCAGCAGTGTTAGCGGGAGGGAGTACACCGGGGAGCTGTTTTTT. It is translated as CASSVSGREYTGELFF.

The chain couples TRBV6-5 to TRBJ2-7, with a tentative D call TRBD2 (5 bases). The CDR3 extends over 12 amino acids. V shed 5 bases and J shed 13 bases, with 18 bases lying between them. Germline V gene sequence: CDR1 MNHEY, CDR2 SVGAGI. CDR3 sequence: CASSTGGSWKYF. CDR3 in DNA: TGTGCCAGCAGTACTGGCGGGTCGTGGAAATACTTC.

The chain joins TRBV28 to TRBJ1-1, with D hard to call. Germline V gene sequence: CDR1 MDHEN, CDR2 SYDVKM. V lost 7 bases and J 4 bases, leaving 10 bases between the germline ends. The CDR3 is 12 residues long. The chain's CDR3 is CASISPGTEAFF. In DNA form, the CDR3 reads TGTGCCAGCATAAGCCCGGGCACTGAAGCTTTCTTT.

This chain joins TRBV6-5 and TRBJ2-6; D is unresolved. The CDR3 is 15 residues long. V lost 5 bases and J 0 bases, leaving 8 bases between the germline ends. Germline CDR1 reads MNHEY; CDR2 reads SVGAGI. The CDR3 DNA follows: TGTGCCAGCAGTCTTGACAACTCTGGGGCCAACGTCCTGACTTTC. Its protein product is CASSLDNSGANVLTF.

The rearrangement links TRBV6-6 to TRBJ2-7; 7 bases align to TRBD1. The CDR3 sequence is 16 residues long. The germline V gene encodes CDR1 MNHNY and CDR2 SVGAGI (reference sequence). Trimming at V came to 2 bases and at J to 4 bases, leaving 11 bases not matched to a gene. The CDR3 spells CASSYAHTGDGYEQYF. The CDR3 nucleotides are TGTGCCAGCAGTTACGCCCACACAGGGGATGGGTACGAGCAGTACTTC.

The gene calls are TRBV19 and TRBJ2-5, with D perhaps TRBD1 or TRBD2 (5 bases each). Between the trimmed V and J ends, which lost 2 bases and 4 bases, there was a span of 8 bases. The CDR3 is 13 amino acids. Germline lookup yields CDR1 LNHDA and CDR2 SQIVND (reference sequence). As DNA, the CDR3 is TGTGCCAGTAGTATACGGGACCGAGAGACCCAGTACTTC. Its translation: CASSIRDRETQYF.

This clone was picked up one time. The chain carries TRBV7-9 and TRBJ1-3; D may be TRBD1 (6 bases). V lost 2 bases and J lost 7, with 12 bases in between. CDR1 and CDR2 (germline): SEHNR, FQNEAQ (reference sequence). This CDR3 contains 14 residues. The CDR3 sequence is CASSLTGNGNTIYF. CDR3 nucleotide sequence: TGTGCCAGCAGCTTAACAGGGAACGGGAACACCATATATTTT.

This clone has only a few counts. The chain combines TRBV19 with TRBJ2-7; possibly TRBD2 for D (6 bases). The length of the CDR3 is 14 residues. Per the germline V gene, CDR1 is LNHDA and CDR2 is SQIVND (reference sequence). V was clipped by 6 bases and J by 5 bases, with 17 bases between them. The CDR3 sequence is CASSPTGRIHEQYF. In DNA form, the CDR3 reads TGTGCCAGTAGCCCGACCGGGAGAATCCACGAGCAGTACTTC.